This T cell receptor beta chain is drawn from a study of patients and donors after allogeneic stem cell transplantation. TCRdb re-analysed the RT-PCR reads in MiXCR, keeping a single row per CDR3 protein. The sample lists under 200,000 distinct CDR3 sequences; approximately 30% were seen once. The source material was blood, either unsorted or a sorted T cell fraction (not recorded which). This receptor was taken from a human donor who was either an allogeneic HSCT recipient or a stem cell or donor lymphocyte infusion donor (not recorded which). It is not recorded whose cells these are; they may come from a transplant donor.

CDR3 sequence reads: CASSLSGPTGELFF. The CDR3 DNA reads as TGTGCCAGCAGCTTAAGCGGACCTACCGGGGAGCTGTTTTTT. The chain recombines TRBV11-1 with TRBJ2-2; the D gene is possibly TRBD2 (5 bases). The V end was cut by 2 bases, the J end by 5 bases, with 9 bases between. The CDR3 is 14 residues long. Germline values: CDR1 SGHAT, CDR2 FQDESV (reference sequence).